This T cell receptor beta chain is drawn from a study of tumor and adjacent non-tumor tissue in lung cancer. Study context: There were 11 to 13 adenocarcinoma, a couple of squamous cell carcinoma and 1 small cell lung cancer cases. The patients, 10 to 11 men and 5 or 6 women, were about 31 to 76 with stage I to III disease. Study results and limitations: Tumor repertoires had a smaller top 100 clone share than normal lung.

The germline V gene encodes CDR1 MNHNS and CDR2 SASEGT. CDR3 length: 14 residues. The ends lost 4 bases at V and 8 bases at J; junction bases unmatched: 6. The table lists this clonotype with many counts. The antigen remains undetermined. The template was RNA from unsorted bulk tissue. More than 3 cm separated this lung sample from the edge of the tumor. Donors were chemotherapy-naive, newly diagnosed lung cancer surgical patients in China, August–late 2014. The library came from three nested PCR rounds adapted from ARM-PCR protocols. In TCRdb, the multiplex PCR reads were re-called with MiXCR into one record per CDR3 protein. The top ten hold more than 30% of the sample, which has 90,000 to 100,000 distinct CDR3 sequences, approximately 80% seen once.

This receptor was taken from a man in his sixties with small cell lung cancer. The gene calls are TRBV6-1 and TRBJ2-3; 10 bases line up with TRBD2. The material sequenced was distant non-tumor lung tissue. The CDR3 region has the DNA TGTGCCAGCAGTGCGTCTTCTAGCGGGGGTACGCAGTATTTT. Amino acids: CASSASSSGGTQYF.